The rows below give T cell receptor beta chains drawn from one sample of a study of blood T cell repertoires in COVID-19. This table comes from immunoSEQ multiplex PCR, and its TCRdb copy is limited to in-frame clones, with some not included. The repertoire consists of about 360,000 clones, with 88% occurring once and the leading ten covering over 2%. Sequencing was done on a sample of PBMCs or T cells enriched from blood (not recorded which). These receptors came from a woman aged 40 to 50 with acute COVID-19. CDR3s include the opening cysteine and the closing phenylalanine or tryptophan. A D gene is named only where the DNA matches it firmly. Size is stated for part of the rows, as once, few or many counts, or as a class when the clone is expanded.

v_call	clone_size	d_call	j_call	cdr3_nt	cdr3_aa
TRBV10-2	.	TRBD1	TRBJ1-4	TGCGCCAGCCAAGGGACAGGTTCGGATGAAAAACTGTTTTTT	CASQGTGSDEKLFF
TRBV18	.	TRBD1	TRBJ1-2	TGTGCCAGCTCACCACGGCAAGGGGACAGTGGAAGCTACACCTTC	CASSPRQGDSGSYTF
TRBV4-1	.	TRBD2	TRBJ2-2	TGCGCCAGCACGGTGGGCGGGGGGAGGACCGGGGAGCTGTTTTTT	CASTVGGGRTGELFF
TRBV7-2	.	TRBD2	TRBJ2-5	TGTGCCAGCAGCTTAGAGCGGGGGGCCTATGAGACCCAGTACTTC	CASSLERGAYETQYF
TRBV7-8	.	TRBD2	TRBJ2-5	TGTGCCAGCAGCTTAGATGGATTAGCGGGGGGTCAAGAGACCCAGTACTTC	CASSLDGLAGGQETQYF
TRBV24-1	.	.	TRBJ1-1	TGTGCCACCAGTGATGAACGACAAGATGAAGCTTTCTTT	CATSDERQDEAFF
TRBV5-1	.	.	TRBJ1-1	TGCGCCAGCAGCTTGGGGGCTGACACTGAAGCTTTCTTT	CASSLGADTEAFF
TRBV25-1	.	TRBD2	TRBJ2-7	TGTGCCAGCATGGGACTAGCGGTCTACGAGCAGTACTTC	CASMGLAVYEQYF
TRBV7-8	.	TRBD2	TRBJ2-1	TGTGCCAGCAGCTTAGAGTTGGGCGGGGGGGCTATCGACAATGAGCAGTTCTTC	CASSLELGGGAIDNEQFF
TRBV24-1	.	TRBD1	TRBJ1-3	TGTGCCACCAGTGAGAAGACAGGGGGCGGAAACACCATATATTTT	CATSEKTGGGNTIYF
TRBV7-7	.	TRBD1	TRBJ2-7	TGTGCCAGCAGCTTATCCCCAGGACAGGATTATGAGCAGTACTTC	CASSLSPGQDYEQYF
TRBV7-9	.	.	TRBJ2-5	TGTGCCAGCAGCTTAGTTGAAGAGAACCAGTACTTC	CASSLVEENQYF
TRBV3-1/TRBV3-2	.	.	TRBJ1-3	TGTGCCAGCAGCCAAGTTTTGTTCGGGGTGGGGACTGGAAACACCATATATTTT	CASSQVLFGVGTGNTIYF
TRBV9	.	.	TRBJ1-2	TGTGCCAGCAGGAGTGGGCCGGTGGATGGCTACACCTTC	CASRSGPVDGYTF
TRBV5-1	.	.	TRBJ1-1	TGCGCCAGCAGCTTGCTGTCAGAGAACACTGAAGCTTTCTTT	CASSLLSENTEAFF
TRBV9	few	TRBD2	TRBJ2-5	TGTGCCAGCAGCGTAGGTCTAGCGGGGGGTAAACAAGAGACCCAGTACTTC	CASSVGLAGGKQETQYF
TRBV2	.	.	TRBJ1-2	TGTGCCAGCAGATATGGGGGGGATGGCTACACCTTC	CASRYGGDGYTF
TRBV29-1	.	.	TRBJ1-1	TGCAGCGTGGCCCCAGTCACTGAAGCTTTCTTT	CSVAPVTEAFF
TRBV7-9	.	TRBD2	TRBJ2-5	TGTGCCAGCAGCTTAGCGAAGCGGGGGGGCCTTGAGACCCAGTACTTC	CASSLAKRGGLETQYF
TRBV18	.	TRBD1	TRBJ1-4	TGTGCCAGCTCTCCAGAACAGGGGGCAACTAATGAAAAACTGTTTTTT	CASSPEQGATNEKLFF
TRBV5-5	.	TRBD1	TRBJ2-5	TGTGCCAGCAGCTCCGGGACAGGGGTTGAGACCCAGTACTTC	CASSSGTGVETQYF
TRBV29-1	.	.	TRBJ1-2	TGCAGCGTTGACCTAGAACCGCATAATGGCTACACCTTC	CSVDLEPHNGYTF
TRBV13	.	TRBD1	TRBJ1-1	TGTGCCAGCAGCCGCGCGGGACAGTTGAACACTGAAGCTTTCTTT	CASSRAGQLNTEAFF
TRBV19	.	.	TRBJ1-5	TGTGCCAGTAGTATAGATAGACGGACACTTAGCCCTAATCAGCCCCAGCATTTT	CASSIDRRTLSPNQPQHF
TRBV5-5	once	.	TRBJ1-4	TGTGCCAGCAGCTTAGACAGGCCGACTAATGAAAAACTGTTTTTT	CASSLDRPTNEKLFF
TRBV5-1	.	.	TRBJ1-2	TGCGCCAGCAGCCCGGGAGCGACTAACTATGGCTACACCTTC	CASSPGATNYGYTF